The source of this TCR delta chain is a study of Vδ1+ human thymocytes. Regarding the study as a whole: Highly polyclonal TRG and TRD repertoires with Gaussian CDR3 length distributions appeared in thymus.

The CDR3 is 15 residues long. V dropped 5 bases and J dropped 2 bases, with 15 bases sitting between them. The germline gives CDR1 TSWWSYY, CDR2 QGS. RNA was extracted from the cells and then reverse transcribed. CDR3 amplicons came from multiplex PCR with pooled V-gene forward and constant-region reverse primers. TCRdb re-called the multiplex PCR reads through CATT. The data hold tens of thousands of delta-chain clones, with roughly 15% observed a single time. This clone was detected a few times. Antigen specificity is unknown. The sequenced sample was Vdelta1+ gamma-delta thymocytes from the thymus. Subset denoted: FACS-sorted CD3+ TCRalphabeta- TCRVdelta1+ TCRVdelta2- thymocytes. The gene calls are TRDV1 and TRDJ1; D might be TRDD3 (5 bases). The TCR originated in a boy under two years old who had congenital heart surgery. The CDR3 coding sequence is TGTGCTCTTGGGCACGGGCCGCGGGGAACCGATAAACTCATCTTT. Amino acids: CALGHGPRGTDKLIF.